Listed below are T cell receptor beta chains from one sample, sequenced in a study of vaccination and CD4 T cells after COVID-19. TCRdb redid the calling of the PCR reads with MiXCR, one entry per CDR3 protein. The sample yields 3,000 to 4,500 distinct CDR3 sequences, roughly 40% seen once. Their antigens remain unidentified. The sequenced sample consisted of CD4+ T cells from blood, cultured in vitro. These receptors all stem from a human donor who had recovered from COVID-19. Both conserved end residues are trimmed from each CDR3. Fields, in order: J gene, D gene, V gene, CDR3 protein. A D gene is named only where the DNA matches it firmly.

TRBJ2-1 NA TRBV11-3 ASSFVAYLNEQF
TRBJ2-3 NA TRBV20-1 SAIGRTATDTQY
TRBJ1-2 NA TRBV7-9 ASSLQGSDGYT
TRBJ1-2 NA TRBV15 ATSRDRLPARGYT
TRBJ1-2 NA TRBV29-1 SAGRQNYGYT
TRBJ1-2 TRBD1 TRBV6-1 ASNRGAGGLYGYT
TRBJ2-7 NA TRBV20-1 SARDSSYEQY
TRBJ2-7 NA TRBV11-2 ASSLAAVYYEQY
TRBJ2-7 TRBD2 TRBV29-1 SYSGLAGSYEQY
TRBJ2-5 TRBD2 TRBV12-3/TRBV12-4 ASRLSGNRETQY
TRBJ2-4 TRBD1 TRBV6-1 ASRNRGSHIQY
TRBJ2-5 NA TRBV6-1 ASNSYSGQETQY
TRBJ1-2 NA TRBV5-4 ASSLVSGSYT